This T cell receptor beta chain was identified during a study of T-cell memory formation after mild COVID-19. The study's findings and limits: Memory sampled before infection contained some responding clones, suggesting cross-reactive memory joined. Later expanders leaned toward CD4+, whereas clones contracting from day 15 to 85 were balanced CD4/CD8.

Constant-segment primers were used for 5'RACE, and the resulting TCR alpha and TCR beta cDNA libraries carried sample barcodes and UMIs. TCRdb independently ran MiXCR on the 5' RACE reads; one entry per CDR3 protein. The data hold about half a million distinct CDR3 sequences, with approximately 18% observed a single time. This clonotype was recorded once. Its matching antigen is unknown. The V end lost 3 bases, the J end lost 6 bases, and 21 bases lay between the germline ends. This CDR3 contains 16 residues. CDR1 and CDR2 (germline): KGHSH, LQKENI. The receptor was isolated from an adult woman who had mild COVID-19 (a few samples of this study predate the infection). Cell type and time point are not known. The chain uses TRBV18 and TRBJ2-7, with D possibly being TRBD2 (6 bases). Sequencing was performed on PBMCs or a T cell subset sorted from them (not recorded which). The DNA of the CDR3 is TGTGCCAGCTCACCCCCCGGCGGGGAGGTACCCGTCGAGCAGTACTTC. This encodes CASSPPGGEVPVEQYF.